The 15 T cell receptor beta chains given below trace back to one sample, sequenced in a study of OX40 agonist ivuxolimab in advanced cancers. Clones were sequenced by immunoSEQ multiplex PCR, and TCRdb holds only the in-frame ones, with some missing. Of about 12,000 clones in the sample, about three quarters were seen once. Sequenced here: CD4+ or CD8+ T cells sorted from blood, sampled in a trial of the OX40 agonist ivuxolimab. The receptors shown here come from an adult with an advanced solid tumor such as melanoma, head and neck, liver or kidney cancer.

By sample fraction, this clone is medium-sized (0.01 to 0.1%). The gene calls are TRBV7-6 and TRBJ1-1; D ambiguous. The V gene lost 5 bases and the J gene lost 1 base, with 5 bases spanning the gap. Germline V CDR1 and CDR2: SGHVS, FNYEAQ. CDR3 length equals 12 residues. The CDR3 reads CASSQQNTEAFF. CDR3 nucleotides: TGTGCCAGCAGCCAACAGAACACTGAAGCTTTCTTT.

The gene calls are TRBV7-8 and TRBJ1-6; tentative D call: TRBD1 (5 bases). Germline CDR1 SGHVS, CDR2 FQNEAQ. The CDR3 runs to 17 residues. V lost 5 bases and J lost 0, with 14 bases in between. DNA for the CDR3: TGTGCCAGCAGCAACCGGGACCGGAGCTCCTATAATTCACCCCTCCACTTT. Encoded protein: CASSNRDRSSYNSPLHF.

The rearrangement uses TRBV5-6 and TRBJ1-1; TRBD1 agrees at 7 bases. The trim removed 4 bases at V and 0 bases at J, leaving 6 bases unmatched. Per the germline V gene, CDR1 is SGHDT and CDR2 is YYEEEE. The CDR3 is 15 residues long. CDR3 region: CASSIGQAMNTEAFF. As DNA, the CDR3 is TGTGCCAGCAGCATAGGACAGGCAATGAACACTGAAGCTTTCTTT.

This clone was counted a single time. The V gene is TRBV28, the J gene TRBJ2-2; 9 nucleotides agree with TRBD2. The CDR3 runs 16 residues. V trimming: 1 base; J trimming: 7 bases; junction bases outside the gene matches: 7. Germline V gene lookup returns CDR1 MDHEN and CDR2 SYDVKM. In DNA form, the CDR3 reads TGTGCCAGCAGTTTATTGGTAGCGGGAGTCTTCGGGGAGCTGTTTTTT. Its translation: CASSLLVAGVFGELFF.

This chain uses TRBV27 with TRBJ2-1, with D perhaps TRBD1 (6 bases). There are 15 residues in the CDR3. Trimming removed 5 bases at V and 2 bases at J, with 13 bases between. Looked up from germline, CDR1 is MNHEY and CDR2 is SMNVEV (reference sequence). CDR3 sequence (DNA): TGTGCCAGCAGTGCCACAGGGTGGGCCTACAATGAGCAGTTCTTC. Translated, it gives CASSATGWAYNEQFF.

The chain employs TRBV6-6 and TRBJ2-2; no reliable D call. Trimming removed 1 base from V and 7 bases from J, with 10 bases in between. Germline lookup yields CDR1 MNHNY and CDR2 SVGAGI (reference sequence). The CDR3 totals 14 residues. Here the CDR3 reads CASSYFLGNGELFF. DNA for the CDR3: TGTGCCAGCAGTTACTTTCTGGGCAACGGGGAGCTGTTTTTT.

This clone has just a few counts. J is TRBJ1-4 and V is TRBV9; D remains unclear. The V end was cut by 3 bases, the J end by 0 bases, with 15 bases between. Germline V gives CDR1 SGDLS, CDR2 YYNGEE. The CDR3 is made up of 17 amino acids. The DNA for the CDR3 is TGTGCCAGCAGCGAAAACCCCAGCGCTGCAACTAATGAAAAACTGTTTTTT. Amino acids: CASSENPSAATNEKLFF.

V usage is TRBV7-9 and J usage is TRBJ2-2; 8 nucleotides line up with TRBD1. V lost 7 bases and J lost 4; bases outside the gene matches: 8. The germline gives CDR1 SEHNR, CDR2 FQNEAQ (reference sequence). This CDR3 contains 15 residues. In DNA, the CDR3 is TGTGCCAGCACCACGATACAGGGGGTCACCGGGGAGCTGTTTTTT. Translation: CASTTIQGVTGELFF.

A few counts support this clone. This chain links TRBV19 with TRBJ2-5; no definite D call. CDR1 and CDR2 from the germline V gene are LNHDA and SQIVND (reference sequence). This CDR3 comprises 17 residues. V was pared by 5 bases and J by 0 bases, with 19 bases between. Here the CDR3 reads CASSPTSDGMYQETQYF. The CDR3 region has the DNA TGTGCCAGTAGTCCGACCTCCGACGGAATGTACCAAGAGACCCAGTACTTC.

In this sample, this clone turned up once. The J gene is TRBJ2-7, the V gene TRBV4-3; 10 bases align to TRBD1. Germline-derived CDR1 and CDR2 are LGHNA and YSLEER. V shed 3 bases, J shed 4 bases, and the junction held 6 bases outside the gene matches. The CDR3 has 15 amino acids. In nucleotides, the CDR3 is TGCGCCAGCAGCCAGGAACCGGGACAGGGGTACGAGCAGTACTTC. Translating it yields CASSQEPGQGYEQYF.

The chain uses TRBV11-2 and TRBJ2-5; 9 bases align to TRBD2. The J call may not be correct, given that the DNA end is closer to TRBJ2-7. The CDR3 totals 16 residues. Germline-derived CDR1 and CDR2 are SGHAT and FQNNGV. The CDR3 spells CASSSAGGLLGYEQYF. The CDR3 DNA follows: TGTGCCAGCAGCTCTGCGGGAGGGCTCCTTGGGTACGAGCAGTACTTC.

The chain employs TRBV28 and TRBJ1-1; D not resolved. Germline CDR1 and CDR2: MDHEN and SYDVKM. Deletions cut 5 bases from V and 4 bases from J, with 11 bases between. The CDR3 runs to 13 residues. CDR3 DNA: TGTGCCAGCAGTCTACTAACATTCACTGAAGCTTTCTTT. Protein: CASSLLTFTEAFF. Together with reference TRBV28 and TRBJ1-1, the CDR3 gives the full variable domain: DVKVTQSSRYLVKRTGEKVFLECVQDMDHENMFWYRQDPGLGLRLIYFSYDVKMKEKGDIPEGYSVSREKKERFSLILESASTNQTSMYLCASSLLTFTEAFFGQGTRLTVV.

In nucleotides, the CDR3 is TGTGCCAGCAGCCCGCATCGTGGCGGGGCTCCCTACAATGAGCAGTTCTTC. This gives the protein CASSPHRGGAPYNEQFF. The chain has TRBV4-2 and TRBJ2-1, with D possibly matching TRBD2 (6 bases). CDR3 length equals 17 residues. CDR1 is LGHNA, CDR2 YNFKEQ, per germline. With 4 bases removed from V and 2 bases from J, the gap between germline ends came to 18 bases.

The chain recombines TRBV4-3 with TRBJ2-5; TRBD1 might be the D (6 bases). Germline loops: CDR1 LGHNA, CDR2 YSLEER. CDR3 size: 17 residues. Trimming stripped 1 base from V and 4 bases from J, with 19 bases between. Written as DNA, the CDR3 is TGCGCCAGCAGCCAAGCTCCCGGTCGCAGGGGAGTAGAGACCCAGTACTTC. Translated: CASSQAPGRRGVETQYF.

The chain recombines TRBV6-1 with TRBJ1-1; D is undetermined. This CDR3 has 14 residues. V was shortened by 0 bases and J by 6 bases, with 11 bases between the two germline ends. The V gene's germline CDR1 is MNHNS and CDR2 SASEGT. CDR3 loop: CASSEARGYPEAFF. Here the CDR3 DNA reads TGTGCCAGCAGTGAAGCGAGAGGGTACCCTGAAGCTTTCTTT.